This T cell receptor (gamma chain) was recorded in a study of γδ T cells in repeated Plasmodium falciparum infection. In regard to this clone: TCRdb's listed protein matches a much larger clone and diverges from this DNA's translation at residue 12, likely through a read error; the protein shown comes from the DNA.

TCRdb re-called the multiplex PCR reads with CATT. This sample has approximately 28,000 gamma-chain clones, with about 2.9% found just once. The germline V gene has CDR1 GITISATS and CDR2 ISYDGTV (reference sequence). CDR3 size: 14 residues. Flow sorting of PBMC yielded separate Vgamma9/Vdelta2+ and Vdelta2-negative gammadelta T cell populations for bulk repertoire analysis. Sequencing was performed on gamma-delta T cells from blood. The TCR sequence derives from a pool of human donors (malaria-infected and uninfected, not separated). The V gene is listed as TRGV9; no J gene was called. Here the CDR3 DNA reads TGTGCCTTGTGGGAGGAAACCGCTTATTATAAGGAACTCTTT. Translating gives CALWEETAYYKELF.